This is a list of T cell receptor beta chains from one sample in a study of T cells in Graves' hyperthyroidism and ophthalmopathy. TCRdb re-analysed the multiplex PCR reads in MiXCR, keeping a single row per CDR3 protein. Of some 550,000 distinct CDR3 sequences in the sample, around 21% are singletons; the top ten hold 26%. Sequencing used blood. These receptors originate from a man between 18 and 29 years old with Graves' hyperthyroidism. CDR3s include the opening cysteine and the closing phenylalanine or tryptophan. Each record gives: V gene, J gene, clone size, D gene, CDR3 protein, CDR3 DNA. D genes are given only for firm matches. Clone sizes are given selectively: once, few, many, or a class where the clone is expanded.

V: TRBV19; J: TRBJ1-5; size: few; D: TRBD1; CDR3: CASSPWTGPPPQHF; DNA: TGTGCCAGTAGCCCTTGGACAGGACCCCCCCCCCAGCATTTT
V: TRBV6-1; J: TRBJ1-2; size: many; D: NA; CDR3: CASRRPREYNYGYTF; DNA: TGTGCCAGCAGGAGGCCTCGGGAATATAACTATGGCTACACCTTC
V: TRBV15; J: TRBJ2-2; size: many; D: TRBD1; CDR3: CATSRGRGFGELFF; DNA: TGTGCCACCAGCAGGGGCAGGGGGTTTGGGGAGCTGTTTTTT
V: TRBV20-1; J: TRBJ2-7; size: many; D: NA; CDR3: CSARKVSTYEQYF; DNA: TGCAGTGCTAGAAAAGTGTCCACCTACGAGCAGTACTTC
V: TRBV6-1; J: TRBJ1-6; size: few; D: NA; CDR3: CASSVHGTLNSPLHF; DNA: TGTGCCAGCAGTGTACACGGGACATTGAATTCACCCCTCCACTTT
V: TRBV18; J: TRBJ1-1; size: many; D: NA; CDR3: CASSSGRTTEAFF; DNA: TGTGCCAGCTCATCAGGGAGGACCACTGAAGCTTTCTTT
V: TRBV30; J: TRBJ1-1; size: many; D: TRBD1; CDR3: CAWDREMTEAFF; DNA: TGTGCCTGGGACAGGGAAATGACTGAAGCTTTCTTT
V: TRBV11-2; J: TRBJ1-1; size: NA; D: NA; CDR3: CASSLGAVFMNTEAFF; DNA: TGTGCCAGCAGCTTAGGGGCAGTGTTCATGAACACTGAAGCTTTCTTT
V: TRBV6-1; J: TRBJ2-5; size: many; D: TRBD2; CDR3: CASSPSLAGPLGTQYF; DNA: TGTGCCAGCAGTCCCTCCTTAGCGGGGCCCCTGGGGACCCAGTACTTC
V: TRBV7-2; J: TRBJ1-1; size: many; D: TRBD1; CDR3: CASSRWTRGVEAFF; DNA: TGTGCCAGCAGCCGCTGGACCAGGGGGGTTGAAGCTTTCTTT
V: TRBV5-1; J: TRBJ2-7; size: NA; D: NA; CDR3: CASSLGGGFAYEQYF; DNA: TGCGCCAGCAGCTTGGGAGGCGGATTTGCCTACGAGCAGTACTTC
V: TRBV19; J: TRBJ1-5; size: NA; D: NA; CDR3: CASSVTVNSNQPQHF; DNA: TGTGCCAGTAGTGTTACAGTAAATAGCAATCAGCCCCAGCATTTT
V: TRBV6-5; J: TRBJ1-5; size: many; D: TRBD1; CDR3: CASSSRQGAGNQPQHF; DNA: TGTGCCAGCAGTTCCCGACAGGGGGCCGGCAATCAGCCCCAGCATTTT
V: TRBV6-1; J: TRBJ2-6; size: NA; D: TRBD1; CDR3: CASSDRISSGANVLTF; DNA: TGTGCCAGCTCGGACAGGATCAGCTCTGGGGCCAACGTCCTGACTTTC
V: TRBV5-1; J: TRBJ2-7; size: many; D: NA; CDR3: CASSYVPRGDYEQYF; DNA: TGCGCCAGCAGCTACGTACCGCGGGGCGACTACGAGCAGTACTTC
V: TRBV12-3/TRBV12-4; J: TRBJ2-3; size: few; D: NA; CDR3: CASSLDSKGADTQYF; DNA: TGTGCCAGCAGTTTAGACTCAAAAGGTGCAGATACGCAGTATTTT
V: TRBV6-5; J: TRBJ2-7; size: many; D: NA; CDR3: CASTISGIYEQYF; DNA: TGTGCCAGCACCATAAGCGGTATTTACGAGCAGTACTTC
V: TRBV27; J: TRBJ2-7; size: once; D: TRBD1; CDR3: CASRGTGTTEEYF; DNA: TGTGCCAGTCGAGGGACAGGGACGACCGAAGAGTACTTC
V: TRBV28; J: TRBJ1-2; size: many; D: NA; CDR3: CASRILNFKIDGYTF; DNA: TGTGCCAGCAGGATTCTCAACTTTAAGATCGATGGCTACACCTTC
V: TRBV11-3; J: TRBJ2-5; size: many; D: NA; CDR3: CASSLDRPIETQYF; DNA: TGTGCCAGCAGTTTGGACAGACCAATAGAGACCCAGTACTTC
V: TRBV12-3/TRBV12-4; J: TRBJ1-1; size: NA; D: NA; CDR3: CASTLSLMNTEAFF; DNA: TGTGCCAGCACCTTGAGCCTAATGAACACTGAAGCTTTCTTT
V: TRBV10-2; J: TRBJ2-2; size: many; D: NA; CDR3: CASSEASASIRTGELFF; DNA: TGCGCCAGCAGTGAGGCTAGCGCCTCGATTCGGACCGGGGAGCTGTTTTTT
V: TRBV27; J: TRBJ2-7; size: many; D: TRBD1; CDR3: CASSSQGANGYEQYF; DNA: TGTGCCAGCAGTTCACAGGGGGCGAATGGATACGAGCAGTACTTC
V: TRBV28; J: TRBJ1-5; size: many; D: TRBD1; CDR3: CASRYPGQGGQPQHF; DNA: TGTGCCAGCAGGTATCCCGGACAGGGGGGTCAGCCCCAGCATTTT
V: TRBV7-8; J: TRBJ2-7; size: many; D: NA; CDR3: CASSHGGLAEQYF; DNA: TGTGCCAGCAGTCATGGGGGGTTGGCCGAGCAGTACTTC
V: TRBV10-3; J: TRBJ2-7; size: many; D: NA; CDR3: CAISESPGSSYEQYF; DNA: TGTGCCATCAGTGAGTCCCCAGGTAGCTCCTACGAGCAGTACTTC
V: TRBV28; J: TRBJ2-5; size: many; D: NA; CDR3: CASSLWSRETQYF; DNA: TGTGCCAGCAGTTTATGGTCTCGCGAGACCCAGTACTTC
V: TRBV11-3; J: TRBJ2-2; size: many; D: NA; CDR3: CASSWWGGELFF; DNA: TGTGCCAGCAGCTGGTGGGGCGGGGAGCTGTTTTTT
V: TRBV12-5; J: TRBJ2-2; size: NA; D: NA; CDR3: CASGLTLRYSPYTGELFF; DNA: TGTGCTAGTGGTTTGACCCTTCGATACTCACCCTACACCGGGGAGCTGTTTTTT
V: TRBV6-1; J: TRBJ1-1; size: NA; D: NA; CDR3: CASNQDSRGTEAFF; DNA: TGTGCCAGCAACCAGGACAGTCGGGGCACTGAAGCTTTCTTT
V: TRBV7-2; J: TRBJ1-6; size: NA; D: TRBD1; CDR3: CASSFGQGPSNSPLHF; DNA: TGTGCCAGCAGCTTCGGACAGGGGCCTTCCAACTCACCCCTCCACTTT
V: TRBV3-1; J: TRBJ1-6; size: NA; D: TRBD1; CDR3: CASSRTGDSPLHF; DNA: TGTGCCAGCAGCCGGACAGGGGATTCACCCCTCCACTTT
V: TRBV5-1; J: TRBJ1-2; size: many; D: NA; CDR3: CASSLDGTLLLNYGYTF; DNA: TGCGCCAGCAGCTTGGACGGGACACTCCTTTTAAACTATGGCTACACCTTC
V: TRBV2; J: TRBJ1-2; size: few; D: NA; CDR3: CASSEVVGDYGYTF; DNA: TGTGCCAGCAGTGAAGTCGTCGGGGACTATGGCTACACCTTC
V: TRBV20-1; J: TRBJ2-7; size: NA; D: NA; CDR3: CSVPTGGYYEQYF; DNA: TGCAGTGTACCGACTGGGGGGTACTACGAGCAGTACTTC
V: TRBV20-1; J: TRBJ1-5; size: once; D: NA; CDR3: CSAGGHSNQPQHF; DNA: TGCAGTGCGGGGGGACATAGCAATCAGCCCCAGCATTTT
V: TRBV7-8; J: TRBJ2-5; size: many; D: NA; CDR3: CASSPPRRQRQETQYF; DNA: TGTGCCAGCAGCCCCCCGCGAAGACAGAGACAAGAGACCCAGTACTTC
V: TRBV28; J: TRBJ1-5; size: many; D: NA; CDR3: CASGGRGVSNQPQHF; DNA: TGTGCCAGCGGTGGCAGGGGCGTTAGCAATCAGCCCCAGCATTTT
V: TRBV9; J: TRBJ1-5; size: NA; D: NA; CDR3: CASSVGRGSQPQHF; DNA: TGTGCCAGCAGCGTAGGAAGGGGAAGTCAGCCCCAGCATTTT
V: TRBV11-2; J: TRBJ1-1; size: NA; D: TRBD1; CDR3: CASSSGGRDTEAFF; DNA: TGTGCCAGCAGCTCAGGGGGCCGCGACACTGAAGCTTTCTTT
V: TRBV30; J: TRBJ2-3; size: few; D: TRBD2; CDR3: CAWSTGGPDTQYF; DNA: TGTGCCTGGTCTACGGGGGGGCCGGATACGCAGTATTTT
V: TRBV10-3; J: TRBJ1-2; size: few; D: TRBD1; CDR3: CAGKGENRGLYGYTF; DNA: TGTGCCGGAAAGGGAGAGAACAGGGGATTATATGGCTACACCTTC
V: TRBV28; J: TRBJ2-5; size: NA; D: TRBD1; CDR3: CASSFGTGGLQETQYF; DNA: TGTGCCAGCAGTTTCGGGACAGGGGGTCTGCAAGAGACCCAGTACTTC